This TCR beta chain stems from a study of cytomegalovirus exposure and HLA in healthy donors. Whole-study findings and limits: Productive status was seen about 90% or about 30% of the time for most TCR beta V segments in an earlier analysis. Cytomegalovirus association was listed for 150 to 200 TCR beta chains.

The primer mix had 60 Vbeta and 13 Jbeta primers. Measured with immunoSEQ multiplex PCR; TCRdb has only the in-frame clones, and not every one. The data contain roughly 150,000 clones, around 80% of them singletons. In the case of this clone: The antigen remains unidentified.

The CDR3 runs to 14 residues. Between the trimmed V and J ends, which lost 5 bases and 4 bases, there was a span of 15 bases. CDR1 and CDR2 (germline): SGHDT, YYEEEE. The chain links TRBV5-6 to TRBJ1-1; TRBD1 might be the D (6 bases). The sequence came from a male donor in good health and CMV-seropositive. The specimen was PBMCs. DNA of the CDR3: TGTGCCAGCAGTGATACAGGGAGGGGCACTGAAGCTTTCTTT. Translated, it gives CASSDTGRGTEAFF.